The rows below give T cell receptor beta chains drawn from one sample of a study of cytomegalovirus exposure and HLA in healthy donors. Data came from immunoSEQ multiplex PCR; TCRdb stores just in-frame clones and leaves some out. The sample totals around 35,000 clones. Sequences were obtained from PBMCs. The source of these receptors is a middle-aged woman in good health and CMV-seropositive. Each CDR3 is given with its conserved first and last residue. Each record gives: CDR3 DNA, CDR3 protein, D gene, J gene, V gene. The D gene is left open where the match is weak.

CDR3 DNA: TGTGCCAGCAGCCCTAGTCCGTACCAAGAGACCCAGTACTTC
CDR3 protein: CASSPSPYQETQYF
D gene: NA
J gene: TRBJ2-5
V gene: TRBV7-2

CDR3 DNA: TGTGCCAGCAGTCGGGGGGAGACCGACAATGAGCAGTTCTTC
CDR3 protein: CASSRGETDNEQFF
D gene: TRBD2
J gene: TRBJ2-1
V gene: TRBV6-5

CDR3 DNA: TGTGCCAGCAGCGGCCTGTTGAGAGATACGCAGTATTTT
CDR3 protein: CASSGLLRDTQYF
D gene: NA
J gene: TRBJ2-3
V gene: TRBV9

CDR3 DNA: TGTGCCAGCAGTCCCCGACAGGGGGATCAGCCCCAGCATTTT
CDR3 protein: CASSPRQGDQPQHF
D gene: TRBD1
J gene: TRBJ1-5
V gene: TRBV6-1

CDR3 DNA: TGTGCCAGCAGTTCTCTTAAGACTAGATCGACAGATACGCAGTATTTT
CDR3 protein: CASSSLKTRSTDTQYF
D gene: NA
J gene: TRBJ2-3
V gene: TRBV28

CDR3 DNA: TGTGCCAGCAGCCAAGGAAATAGCGGGGCAGAAGAGACCCAGTACTTC
CDR3 protein: CASSQGNSGAEETQYF
D gene: TRBD2
J gene: TRBJ2-5
V gene: TRBV4-2

CDR3 DNA: TGTGCCTGGAGGTTGGGACAGGGAAATTTTAACGAGCAGTACTTC
CDR3 protein: CAWRLGQGNFNEQYF
D gene: TRBD1
J gene: TRBJ2-7
V gene: TRBV30

CDR3 DNA: TGTGCCACCAGCACCCCTCAGGACAGGGGCTATGGCTACACCTTC
CDR3 protein: CATSTPQDRGYGYTF
D gene: TRBD1
J gene: TRBJ1-2
V gene: TRBV15

CDR3 DNA: TGTGCCTGGAGTTTAACCGTCGATCGGGGCTACACCTTC
CDR3 protein: CAWSLTVDRGYTF
D gene: NA
J gene: TRBJ1-2
V gene: TRBV30

CDR3 DNA: TGCGCCAGCAGTGAGTCCGGGACAGGGCAGACTGAAGCTTTCTTT
CDR3 protein: CASSESGTGQTEAFF
D gene: TRBD1
J gene: TRBJ1-1
V gene: TRBV10-2

CDR3 DNA: TGCGCCAGCAGCCGGCACACGGGGGACAATGAGCAGTTCTTC
CDR3 protein: CASSRHTGDNEQFF
D gene: NA
J gene: TRBJ2-1
V gene: TRBV4-1

CDR3 DNA: TGTGCCACCCTGAACGGGGGGGGCTTAAGGAATGAGCAGTTCTTC
CDR3 protein: CATLNGGGLRNEQFF
D gene: TRBD2
J gene: TRBJ2-1
V gene: TRBV6-1

CDR3 DNA: TGTGCCAGCAGTGAATACGAGGGGGGGGATGGGGCTTTCTTT
CDR3 protein: CASSEYEGGDGAFF
D gene: NA
J gene: TRBJ1-1
V gene: TRBV25-1

CDR3 DNA: TGTGCCAGCAGTGCCGCACAGGGTCGCGGCTACACCTTC
CDR3 protein: CASSAAQGRGYTF
D gene: NA
J gene: TRBJ1-2
V gene: TRBV25-1

CDR3 DNA: TGTGCCAGCAGTTTAAGCAGGGGGACCTACGAGCAGTACTTC
CDR3 protein: CASSLSRGTYEQYF
D gene: TRBD1
J gene: TRBJ2-7
V gene: TRBV28

CDR3 DNA: TGTGCCAGCAGCTTAGGGGGACAGGCAGGGGGTCAGCCCCAGCATTTT
CDR3 protein: CASSLGGQAGGQPQHF
D gene: TRBD1
J gene: TRBJ1-5
V gene: TRBV7-9

CDR3 DNA: TGTGCCAGCATTGGAGAGGGGGTTTTGGCGATAGGGACCCAGTACTTC
CDR3 protein: CASIGEGVLAIGTQYF
D gene: NA
J gene: TRBJ2-5
V gene: TRBV2

CDR3 DNA: TGTGCCAGTAGGGCCACGAACACCGGGGAGCTGTTTTTT
CDR3 protein: CASRATNTGELFF
D gene: NA
J gene: TRBJ2-2
V gene: TRBV19

CDR3 DNA: TGTGCCTGGAGTGTACCCTTAGCTACAATGTACGAGCAGTACTTC
CDR3 protein: CAWSVPLATMYEQYF
D gene: NA
J gene: TRBJ2-7
V gene: TRBV30

CDR3 DNA: TGTGGTTGCAGACAGGAGAACACCGGGGAGCTGTTTTTT
CDR3 protein: CGCRQENTGELFF
D gene: NA
J gene: TRBJ2-2
V gene: TRBV27

CDR3 DNA: TGTGCCATCAGTGACGGCTCTGGAAACACCATATATTTT
CDR3 protein: CAISDGSGNTIYF
D gene: NA
J gene: TRBJ1-3
V gene: TRBV10-3

CDR3 DNA: TGTGCCAGCTCACCGGGGCAGGGTGGAGGCTACACCTTC
CDR3 protein: CASSPGQGGGYTF
D gene: NA
J gene: TRBJ1-2
V gene: TRBV18

CDR3 DNA: TGTGCCAGCAGCTCCCCATTGGACAGGGGGGGAGAGCAGTACTTC
CDR3 protein: CASSSPLDRGGEQYF
D gene: TRBD1
J gene: TRBJ2-7
V gene: TRBV7-6

CDR3 DNA: TGTGCCAGTAGGACCCGACAGGAGTTCATTGCTGAAGCTTCCTTT
CDR3 protein: CASRTRQEFIAEASF
D gene: NA
J gene: TRBJ1-1
V gene: TRBV19

CDR3 DNA: TGTGCCATCAGGTCAGGGAACACCGGGGAGCTGTTTTTT
CDR3 protein: CAIRSGNTGELFF
D gene: NA
J gene: TRBJ2-2
V gene: TRBV10-3

CDR3 DNA: TGTGCCAGCAGCTTGGGACTTCAAGAGACCCAGTACTTC
CDR3 protein: CASSLGLQETQYF
D gene: NA
J gene: TRBJ2-5
V gene: TRBV14

CDR3 DNA: TGCGCCAGCAGCCAAGATCCAGCGGGAGTCAATGAGCAGTTCTTC
CDR3 protein: CASSQDPAGVNEQFF
D gene: TRBD2
J gene: TRBJ2-1
V gene: TRBV4-1

CDR3 DNA: TGCGCCAGCAGCTCAAGACAGGGGCAAGGGTCACCCCTCCACTTT
CDR3 protein: CASSSRQGQGSPLHF
D gene: TRBD1
J gene: TRBJ1-6
V gene: TRBV5-1

CDR3 DNA: TGTGCCAGCACGAGGCGAGGGCGTCACAATGAGCAGTTCTTC
CDR3 protein: CASTRRGRHNEQFF
D gene: NA
J gene: TRBJ2-1
V gene: TRBV28

CDR3 DNA: TGCGCCAGCAGCGGGGGCCATGTGAATTCACCCCTCCACTTT
CDR3 protein: CASSGGHVNSPLHF
D gene: NA
J gene: TRBJ1-6
V gene: TRBV5-1

CDR3 DNA: TGTGCCAGTAGTATTAGGGCGGGACCTCCCTACAATGAGCAGTTCTTC
CDR3 protein: CASSIRAGPPYNEQFF
D gene: NA
J gene: TRBJ2-1
V gene: TRBV19

CDR3 DNA: TGTGCCAGCAGCTTAGCGTTAGGGGCTAATGAGCAGTTCTTC
CDR3 protein: CASSLALGANEQFF
D gene: NA
J gene: TRBJ2-1
V gene: TRBV7-2

CDR3 DNA: TGTGCCAGCAGCATTATCGCGGGGAGCTCCTATAATTCACCCCTCCACTTT
CDR3 protein: CASSIIAGSSYNSPLHF
D gene: NA
J gene: TRBJ1-6
V gene: TRBV7-8

CDR3 DNA: TGTGCCATCGCTGACAGGGACACCGGGGAGCTGTTTTTT
CDR3 protein: CAIADRDTGELFF
D gene: TRBD1
J gene: TRBJ2-2
V gene: TRBV10-3

CDR3 DNA: TGTGCCAGCAGTTTTCGTACAGGGGGCCAGGGCGAGCAGTACTTC
CDR3 protein: CASSFRTGGQGEQYF
D gene: TRBD1
J gene: TRBJ2-7
V gene: TRBV27

CDR3 DNA: TGTGCCAGCAGCCCGAACAGGGTCCCCTACGAGCAGTACTTC
CDR3 protein: CASSPNRVPYEQYF
D gene: NA
J gene: TRBJ2-7
V gene: TRBV5-4

CDR3 DNA: TGTGCCAGCAGCCGTTCCGTCCCGGGCACCGGGGAGCTGTTTTTT
CDR3 protein: CASSRSVPGTGELFF
D gene: NA
J gene: TRBJ2-2
V gene: TRBV7-3

CDR3 DNA: TGTGCCAGCAGCCAGCTACCGGGGACCGGGGAGCTGTTTTTT
CDR3 protein: CASSQLPGTGELFF
D gene: NA
J gene: TRBJ2-2
V gene: TRBV5-6

CDR3 DNA: TGTGCCAGCAGCCAAATCGACAGCGAGCAGTACTTC
CDR3 protein: CASSQIDSEQYF
D gene: NA
J gene: TRBJ2-7
V gene: TRBV14

CDR3 DNA: TGTGCCAGCAGTCAGACAGTGCCCAAAAACATTCAGTACTTC
CDR3 protein: CASSQTVPKNIQYF
D gene: NA
J gene: TRBJ2-4
V gene: TRBV11-2

CDR3 DNA: TGTGCCAGCAGCTTAGTACAGGGTCGAATAGGGACCCAGTACTTC
CDR3 protein: CASSLVQGRIGTQYF
D gene: NA
J gene: TRBJ2-5
V gene: TRBV11-2

CDR3 DNA: TGTGCCAGCAGCCAGGACAGGGGAGCGGACGAGCAGTACTTC
CDR3 protein: CASSQDRGADEQYF
D gene: TRBD1
J gene: TRBJ2-7
V gene: TRBV6-1

CDR3 DNA: TGTGCCAGCAGTTACGTCCCAACAAGGAACACTGAAGCTTTCTTT
CDR3 protein: CASSYVPTRNTEAFF
D gene: NA
J gene: TRBJ1-1
V gene: TRBV28

CDR3 DNA: TGTGCCAGCAGCTTCTACAGGGGTTCCGCCGGGGAGCTGTTTTTT
CDR3 protein: CASSFYRGSAGELFF
D gene: TRBD1
J gene: TRBJ2-2
V gene: TRBV7-2

CDR3 DNA: TGTGCCAGCAGTGAAGGGACAGGGGGGGCCGGGGAGCTGTTTTTT
CDR3 protein: CASSEGTGGAGELFF
D gene: TRBD1
J gene: TRBJ2-2
V gene: TRBV6-1

CDR3 DNA: TGTGCCAGCAGCGGTAGGGGGAACTACGAGCAGTACTTC
CDR3 protein: CASSGRGNYEQYF
D gene: NA
J gene: TRBJ2-7
V gene: TRBV9

CDR3 DNA: TGTGCCAGCAGCCTTAGGACAGGTATCACAGATACGCAGTATTTT
CDR3 protein: CASSLRTGITDTQYF
D gene: TRBD1
J gene: TRBJ2-3
V gene: TRBV16

CDR3 DNA: TGTGCCATCAAGGGACAGGGGGCGGCAGCCCCCTACAATGAGCAGTTCTTC
CDR3 protein: CAIKGQGAAAPYNEQFF
D gene: TRBD1
J gene: TRBJ2-1
V gene: TRBV10-3

CDR3 DNA: TGTGCCAGCAGCTTAGTTGAGAGAGCTAACTATGGCTACACCTTC
CDR3 protein: CASSLVERANYGYTF
D gene: NA
J gene: TRBJ1-2
V gene: TRBV7-2

CDR3 DNA: TGCGCCAGCAGCTTGGTTGCAGGGTATAATTCACCCCTCCACTTT
CDR3 protein: CASSLVAGYNSPLHF
D gene: NA
J gene: TRBJ1-6
V gene: TRBV5-1

CDR3 DNA: TGTGCCACCAGCAGATTTAGAAAAGGACTAGCGTATATCGATACGCAGTATTTT
CDR3 protein: CATSRFRKGLAYIDTQYF
D gene: TRBD2
J gene: TRBJ2-3
V gene: TRBV15